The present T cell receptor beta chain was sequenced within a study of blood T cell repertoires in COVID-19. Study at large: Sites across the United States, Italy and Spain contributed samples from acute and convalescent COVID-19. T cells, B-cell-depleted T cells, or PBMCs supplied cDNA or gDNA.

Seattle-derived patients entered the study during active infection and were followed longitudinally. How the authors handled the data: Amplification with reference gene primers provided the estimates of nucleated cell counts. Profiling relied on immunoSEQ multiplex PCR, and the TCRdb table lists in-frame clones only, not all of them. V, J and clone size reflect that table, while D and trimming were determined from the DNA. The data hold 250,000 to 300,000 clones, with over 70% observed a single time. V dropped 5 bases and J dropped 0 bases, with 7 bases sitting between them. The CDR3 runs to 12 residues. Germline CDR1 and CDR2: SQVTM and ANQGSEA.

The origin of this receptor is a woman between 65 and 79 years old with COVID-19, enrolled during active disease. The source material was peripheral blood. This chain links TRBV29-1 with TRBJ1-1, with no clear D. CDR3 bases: TGCAGCGTTTCACAGATGAACACTGAAGCTTTCTTT. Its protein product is CSVSQMNTEAFF.